These 8 T cell receptor beta chains came from one sample sequenced in a study of control samples from healthy donors and cancer patients. The data were produced by immunoSEQ multiplex PCR, yet TCRdb's version contains in-frame clones alone and is incomplete. The sample comprises approximately 85,000 clones, 70% to 90% of which are singletons, and 7.5% to 8% rests with the top ten. Specimen: blood. All receptors come from a woman aged 55-70 years in good health.

The chain combines TRBV5-4 with TRBJ2-1, with 14 positions matching TRBD2. CDR3 length: 16 amino acids. CDR1 and CDR2 (germline): SGHNT, YYREEE (reference sequence). With V trimmed by 3 bases and J by 7 bases, 6 bases remained unmatched. CDR3 loop: CASSSRLAGGLNEQFF. DNA of the CDR3: TGTGCCAGCAGCTCTCGACTAGCGGGGGGGCTAAATGAGCAGTTCTTC. The full variable domain, completed using reference TRBV5-4 and TRBJ2-1, is ETGVTQSPTHLIKTRGQQVTLRCSSQSGHNTVSWYQQALGQGPQFIFQYYREEENGRGNFPPRFSGLQFPNYSSELNVNALELDDSALYLCASSSRLAGGLNEQFFGPGTRLTVL.

In its sample, this clone was seen a few times. The genes are TRBV2 and TRBJ2-2; D unclear. The CDR3 length is 13 residues. Germline V CDR1 and CDR2: SNHLY, FYNNEI. The germline V and J ends were trimmed by 2 bases and 8 bases, with 9 bases remaining between them. The CDR3 nucleotides read TGTGCCAGCAGTGAAAGGGTGACGGGGGAGCTGTTTTTT. This gives the protein CASSERVTGELFF.

The rearrangement uses TRBV5-4 and TRBJ1-3, with 9 bases lining up with TRBD1. CDR1 and CDR2 from the germline V gene are SGHNT and YYREEE (reference sequence). With 4 bases clipped from V and 1 base from J, the junction kept 3 bases outside the gene matches. The CDR3 has 15 residues. The CDR3 nucleotides are TGTGCCAGCAGCGAGGGACAGGGATCTGGAAACACCATATATTTT. Translating gives CASSEGQGSGNTIYF.

V gene TRBV28 combines with J gene TRBJ1-1; D might be TRBD1 (6 bases). Germline V gene lookup returns CDR1 MDHEN and CDR2 SYDVKM. The CDR3 has 15 residues. Trimming cost V 7 bases and J 3 bases, with 18 bases left between them. The CDR3 nucleotides read TGTGCCAGCACTTCCCTCAGGGGAAAGGACACTGAAGCTTTCTTT. It specifies CASTSLRGKDTEAFF.

The CDR3 protein is CASSQLGGHSYNEQFF. CDR3 nucleotide sequence: TGCGCCAGCAGCCAACTCGGGGGGCACTCCTACAATGAGCAGTTCTTC. The chain is built from TRBV4-3 and TRBJ2-1, with TRBD2 as a possible D gene (7 bases). Trimming cost V 2 bases and J 0 bases, with 11 bases left between them. Germline values: CDR1 LGHNA, CDR2 YSLEER. This CDR3 is 16 amino acids long.

V and J are TRBV5-1 and TRBJ2-3; 8 bases are shared with TRBD1. This CDR3 is 14 amino acids long. V lost 4 bases and J lost 1; bases outside the gene matches: 2. Per the germline V gene, CDR1 is SGHRS and CDR2 is YFSETQ. The CDR3 bases are TGCGCCAGCAGCCCGGACAGGGGCACAGATACGCAGTATTTT. Protein: CASSPDRGTDTQYF.

This clone was observed a handful of times. The CDR3: CASSMGGKGSTEAFF. The CDR3 DNA reads TGTGCCAGTAGTATGGGCGGGAAGGGGAGCACTGAAGCTTTCTTT. This chain uses TRBV19 with TRBJ1-1; tentatively, D is TRBD1 (5 bases). The V end was cut by 3 bases, the J end by 4 bases, with 15 bases between. CDR1 and CDR2 from the germline V gene are LNHDA and SQIVND (reference sequence). The CDR3 has 15 residues.

V and J are TRBV6-5 and TRBJ1-4; D not resolved. The CDR3 extends over 15 amino acids. Germline CDR1 MNHEY, CDR2 SVGAGI. The germline V and J ends were trimmed by 2 bases and 7 bases, with 14 bases remaining between them. CDR3 DNA sequence: TGTGCCAGCAGTTACGGGTCTACTCGAGTTGAAAAACTGTTTTTT. Encoded protein: CASSYGSTRVEKLFF.